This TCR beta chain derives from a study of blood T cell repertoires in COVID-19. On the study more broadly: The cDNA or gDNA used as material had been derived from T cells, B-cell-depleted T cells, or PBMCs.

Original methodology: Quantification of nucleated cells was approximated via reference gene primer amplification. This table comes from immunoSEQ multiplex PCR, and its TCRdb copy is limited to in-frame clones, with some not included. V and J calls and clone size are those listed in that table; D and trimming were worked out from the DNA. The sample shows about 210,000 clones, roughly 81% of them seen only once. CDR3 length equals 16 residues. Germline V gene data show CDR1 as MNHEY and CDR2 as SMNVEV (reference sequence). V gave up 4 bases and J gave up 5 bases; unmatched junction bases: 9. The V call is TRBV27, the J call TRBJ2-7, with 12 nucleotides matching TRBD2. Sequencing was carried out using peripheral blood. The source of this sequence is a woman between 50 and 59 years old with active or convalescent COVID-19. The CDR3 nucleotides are TGTGCCAGCAGTTCAAAATCGACTAGCGGGAGCGACGAGCAGTACTTC. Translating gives CASSSKSTSGSDEQYF.